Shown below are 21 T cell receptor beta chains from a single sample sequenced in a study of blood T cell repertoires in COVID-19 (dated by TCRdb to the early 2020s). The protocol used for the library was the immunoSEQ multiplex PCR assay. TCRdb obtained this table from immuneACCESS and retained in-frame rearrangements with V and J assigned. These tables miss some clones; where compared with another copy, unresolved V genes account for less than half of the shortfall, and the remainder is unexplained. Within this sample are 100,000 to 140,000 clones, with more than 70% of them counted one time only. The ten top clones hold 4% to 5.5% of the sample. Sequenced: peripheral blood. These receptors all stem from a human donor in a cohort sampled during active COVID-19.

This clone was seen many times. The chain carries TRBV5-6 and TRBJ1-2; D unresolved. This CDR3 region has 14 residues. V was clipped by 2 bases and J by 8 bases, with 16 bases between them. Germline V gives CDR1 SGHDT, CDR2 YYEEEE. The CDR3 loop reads CASSFATTPTGYTF. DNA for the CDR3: TGTGCCAGCAGCTTCGCTACGACACCAACAGGCTACACCTTC.

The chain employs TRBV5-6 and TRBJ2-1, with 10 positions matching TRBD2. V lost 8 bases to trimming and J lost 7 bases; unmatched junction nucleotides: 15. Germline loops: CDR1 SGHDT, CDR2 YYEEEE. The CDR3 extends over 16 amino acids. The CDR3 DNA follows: TGTGCCAGTAACAAGGGCCCTAGCGGGAGTATAAATGAGCAGTTCTTC. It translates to CASNKGPSGSINEQFF.

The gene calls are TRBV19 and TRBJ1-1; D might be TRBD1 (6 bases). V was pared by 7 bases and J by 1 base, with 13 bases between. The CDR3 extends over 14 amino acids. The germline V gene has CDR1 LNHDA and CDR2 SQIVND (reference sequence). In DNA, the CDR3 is TGTGCCAGTACCCGACAGGTGGCGAACACTGAAGCTTTCTTT. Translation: CASTRQVANTEAFF.

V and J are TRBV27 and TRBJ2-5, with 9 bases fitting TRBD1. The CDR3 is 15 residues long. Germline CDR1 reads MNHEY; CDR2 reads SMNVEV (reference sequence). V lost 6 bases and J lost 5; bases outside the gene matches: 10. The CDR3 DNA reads TGTGCCAGCAGGGACGGGACAGGGAACTTCGAGACCCAGTACTTC. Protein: CASRDGTGNFETQYF.

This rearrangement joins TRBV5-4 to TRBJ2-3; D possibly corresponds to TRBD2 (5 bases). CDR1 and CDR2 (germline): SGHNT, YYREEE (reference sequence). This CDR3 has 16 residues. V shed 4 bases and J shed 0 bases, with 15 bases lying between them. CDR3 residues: CASSKTLALSTDTQYF. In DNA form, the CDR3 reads TGTGCCAGCAGCAAGACCTTAGCGCTGAGCACAGATACGCAGTATTTT.

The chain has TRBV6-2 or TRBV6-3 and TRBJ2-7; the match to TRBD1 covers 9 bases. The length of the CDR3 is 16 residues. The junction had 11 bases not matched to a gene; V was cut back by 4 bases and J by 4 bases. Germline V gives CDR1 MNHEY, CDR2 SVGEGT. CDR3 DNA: TGTGCCAGCAGTTCGGAAACAGGGGGCTTGGGTTACGAGCAGTACTTC. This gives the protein CASSSETGGLGYEQYF.

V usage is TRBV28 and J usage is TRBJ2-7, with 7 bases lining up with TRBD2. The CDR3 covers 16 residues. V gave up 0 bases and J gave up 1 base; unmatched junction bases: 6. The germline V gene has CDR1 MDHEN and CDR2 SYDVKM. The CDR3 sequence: CASSLWGREISYEQYF. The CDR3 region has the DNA TGTGCCAGCAGTTTATGGGGGCGGGAGATTTCCTACGAGCAGTACTTC.

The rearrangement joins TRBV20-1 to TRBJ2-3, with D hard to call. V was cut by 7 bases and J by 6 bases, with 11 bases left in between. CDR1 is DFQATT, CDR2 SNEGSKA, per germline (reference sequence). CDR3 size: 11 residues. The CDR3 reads CSVTAADTQYF. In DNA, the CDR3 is TGCAGTGTTACCGCGGCGGATACGCAGTATTTT.

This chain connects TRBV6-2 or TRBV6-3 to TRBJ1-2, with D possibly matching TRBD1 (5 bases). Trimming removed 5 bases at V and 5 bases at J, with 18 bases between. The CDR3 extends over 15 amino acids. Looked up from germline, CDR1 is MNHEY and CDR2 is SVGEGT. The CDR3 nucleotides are TGTGCCAGCAGTGCTCCTTTCAGCAGGGATTATGGCTACACCTTC. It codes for CASSAPFSRDYGYTF.

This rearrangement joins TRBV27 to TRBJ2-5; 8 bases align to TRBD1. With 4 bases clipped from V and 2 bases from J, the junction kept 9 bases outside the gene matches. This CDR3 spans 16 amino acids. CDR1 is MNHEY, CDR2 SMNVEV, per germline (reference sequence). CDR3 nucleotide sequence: TGTGCCAGCAGTTCCCCCCGGACAGGGCATCAAGAGACCCAGTACTTC. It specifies CASSSPRTGHQETQYF.

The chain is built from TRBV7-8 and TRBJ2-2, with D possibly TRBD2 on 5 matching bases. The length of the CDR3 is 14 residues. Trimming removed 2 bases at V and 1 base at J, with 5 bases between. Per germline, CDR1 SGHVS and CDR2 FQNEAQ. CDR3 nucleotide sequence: TGTGCCAGCAGCTTACGGGAGAACACCGGGGAGCTGTTTTTT. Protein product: CASSLRENTGELFF.

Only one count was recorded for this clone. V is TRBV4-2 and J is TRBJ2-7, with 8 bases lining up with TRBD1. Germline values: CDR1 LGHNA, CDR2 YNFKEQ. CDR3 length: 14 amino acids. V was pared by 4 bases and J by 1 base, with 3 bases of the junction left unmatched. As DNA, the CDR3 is TGTGCCAGCAGCCCTGACAGGGGTTCCTACGAGCAGTACTTC. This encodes CASSPDRGSYEQYF.

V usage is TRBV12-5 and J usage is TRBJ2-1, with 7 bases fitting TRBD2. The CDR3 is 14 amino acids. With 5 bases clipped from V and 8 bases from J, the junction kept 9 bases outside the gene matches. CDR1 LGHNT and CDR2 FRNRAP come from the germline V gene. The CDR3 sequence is CASGIGRSADEQFF. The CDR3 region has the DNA TGTGCTAGTGGTATCGGGAGGTCCGCGGATGAGCAGTTCTTC.

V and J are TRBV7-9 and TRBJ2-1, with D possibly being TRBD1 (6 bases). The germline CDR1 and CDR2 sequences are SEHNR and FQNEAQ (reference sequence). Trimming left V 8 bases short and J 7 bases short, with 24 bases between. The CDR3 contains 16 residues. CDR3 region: CASELVPGVAGNEQFF. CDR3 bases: TGTGCCAGCGAGCTGGTACCAGGGGTAGCAGGGAATGAGCAGTTCTTC.

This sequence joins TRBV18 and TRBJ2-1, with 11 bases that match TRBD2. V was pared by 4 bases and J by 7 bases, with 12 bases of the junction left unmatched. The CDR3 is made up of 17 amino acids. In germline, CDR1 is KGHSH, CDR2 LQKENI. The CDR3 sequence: CASSRGLAEGLGNEQFF. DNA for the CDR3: TGTGCCAGCTCACGGGGACTAGCGGAGGGCCTGGGAAATGAGCAGTTCTTC.

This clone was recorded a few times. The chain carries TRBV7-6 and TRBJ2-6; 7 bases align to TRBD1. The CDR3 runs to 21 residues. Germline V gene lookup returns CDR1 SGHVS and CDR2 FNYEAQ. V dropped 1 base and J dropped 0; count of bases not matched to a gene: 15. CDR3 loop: CASSLGPRGLYQTSGANVLTF. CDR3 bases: TGTGCCAGCAGCTTAGGGCCGAGGGGGCTATACCAAACCTCTGGGGCCAACGTCCTGACTTTC.

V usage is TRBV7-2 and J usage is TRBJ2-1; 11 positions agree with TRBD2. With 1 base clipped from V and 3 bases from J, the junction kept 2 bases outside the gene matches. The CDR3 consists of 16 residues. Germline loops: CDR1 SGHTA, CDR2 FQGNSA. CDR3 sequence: CASSLVGLAGYNEQFF. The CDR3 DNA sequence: TGTGCCAGCAGCTTAGTCGGACTAGCGGGCTACAATGAGCAGTTCTTC.

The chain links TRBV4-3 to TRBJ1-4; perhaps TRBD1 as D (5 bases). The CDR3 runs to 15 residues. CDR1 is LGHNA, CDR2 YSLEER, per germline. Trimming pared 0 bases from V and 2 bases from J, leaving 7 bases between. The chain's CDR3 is CASSQDKGTNEKLFF. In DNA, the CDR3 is TGCGCCAGCAGCCAAGATAAGGGGACTAATGAAAAACTGTTTTTT.

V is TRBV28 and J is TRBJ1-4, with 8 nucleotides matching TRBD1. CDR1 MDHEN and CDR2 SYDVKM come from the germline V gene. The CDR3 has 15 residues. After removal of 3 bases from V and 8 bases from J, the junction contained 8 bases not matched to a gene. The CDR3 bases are TGTGCCAGCAGTTTTAGCCAGGGGGCTTGGGAAAAACTGTTTTTT. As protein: CASSFSQGAWEKLFF.

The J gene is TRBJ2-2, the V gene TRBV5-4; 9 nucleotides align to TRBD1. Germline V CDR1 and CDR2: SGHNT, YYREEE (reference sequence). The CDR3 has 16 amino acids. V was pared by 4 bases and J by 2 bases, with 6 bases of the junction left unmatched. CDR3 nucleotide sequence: TGTGCCAGCAGCGGGAGGACAGGGGCTAACACCGGGGAGCTGTTTTTT. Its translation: CASSGRTGANTGELFF.

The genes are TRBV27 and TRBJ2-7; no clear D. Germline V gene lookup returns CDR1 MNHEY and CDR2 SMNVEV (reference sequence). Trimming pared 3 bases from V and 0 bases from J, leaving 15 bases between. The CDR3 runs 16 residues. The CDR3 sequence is CASSFTVPPSSYEQYF. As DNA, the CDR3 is TGTGCCAGCAGTTTTACAGTCCCCCCGAGCTCCTACGAGCAGTACTTC.